These 22 T cell receptor beta chains were sequenced from one sample in a study of blood T cell repertoires in COVID-19. The assay was immunoSEQ multiplex PCR, and TCRdb's table has in-frame clones only and misses some. Of nearly 110,000 clones listed, over 60% were seen once; the top ten hold 4.3%. Source material: peripheral blood. These receptor sequences come from a man between 65 and 85 years old with acute or convalescent COVID-19.

The chain couples TRBV12-3 or TRBV12-4 to TRBJ1-5; tentatively, D is TRBD1 (5 bases). The ends were cut back, 3 bases at V and 6 bases at J, with 6 bases in the middle. The CDR3 contains 12 residues. This CDR3 reads CASSLGGQPQHF. The CDR3 coding sequence is TGTGCCAGCAGTTTGGGGGGTCAGCCCCAGCATTTT.

The V call is TRBV10-2, the J call TRBJ1-6; D is possibly TRBD1 (6 bases). CDR1 WSHSY and CDR2 SAAADI come from the germline V gene. This CDR3 is built from 16 residues. V was pared by 2 bases and J by 14 bases, with 22 bases between. CDR3 amino acids: CASSEGGQGLQLTLHF. CDR3 sequence (DNA): TGCGCCAGCAGTGAGGGGGGGCAGGGACTACAATTAACCCTCCACTTT.

This clone came up once. The chain links TRBV5-6 to TRBJ1-4, with unresolved D. The CDR3 has 12 residues. Trimming pared 0 bases from V and 8 bases from J, leaving 5 bases between. Germline V gene data show CDR1 as SGHDT and CDR2 as YYEEEE. The CDR3 bases are TGTGCCAGCAGCTTGGCCAGGGAAAAACTGTTTTTT. Amino acids: CASSLAREKLFF.

This clone was seen a handful of times. V usage is TRBV28 and J usage is TRBJ1-4, with 8 positions matching TRBD1. The CDR3 consists of 12 residues. In germline, CDR1 is MDHEN, CDR2 SYDVKM. The V segment lost 11 bases and the J segment 7 bases; nucleotides outside the gene matches: 6. CDR3 residues: CAARGLGEKLFF. The CDR3 region has the DNA TGTGCCGCCAGGGGGCTTGGTGAAAAACTGTTTTTT. Full variable domain (outside the CDR3, taken from reference TRBV28 and TRBJ1-4): DVKVTQSSRYLVKRTGEKVFLECVQDMDHENMFWYRQDPGLGLRLIYFSYDVKMKEKGDIPEGYSVSREKKERFSLILESASTNQTSMYLCAARGLGEKLFFGSGTQLSVL.

The chain uses TRBV12-3 or TRBV12-4 and TRBJ2-1, with 7 bases matching TRBD2. V was clipped by 6 bases and J by 8 bases; unmatched bases: 4. The CDR3 loop spans 12 amino acids. The CDR3 loop reads CASRLRGDEQFF. CDR3 sequence (DNA): TGTGCCAGCAGACTTCGGGGGGATGAGCAGTTCTTC.

This chain uses TRBV12-3 or TRBV12-4 with TRBJ2-5; TRBD2 is a possible D gene (5 bases). This CDR3 is 13 amino acids long. Trimming cost V 7 bases and J 4 bases, with 13 bases left between them. CDR3 region: CASTPNGVETQYF. CDR3 nucleotides: TGTGCCAGCACCCCCAACGGGGTAGAGACCCAGTACTTC.

The chain couples TRBV27 to TRBJ1-5, with TRBD1 identical over 7 bases. V was pared by 10 bases and J by 6 bases, with 12 bases of the junction left unmatched. The V gene's germline CDR1 is MNHEY and CDR2 SMNVEV (reference sequence). The CDR3 extends over 14 amino acids. Written as DNA, the CDR3 is TGTGCCACCAGGGCGGAGGGGGCGGGTCAGCCCCAGCATTTT. Its protein is CATRAEGAGQPQHF.

The genes are TRBV9 and TRBJ1-2, with no clear D. CDR1 is SGDLS and CDR2 is YYNGEE in the germline V gene. The CDR3 is 13 amino acids. V dropped 0 bases and J dropped 4 bases, with 7 bases sitting between them. The CDR3 sequence: CASSVDQFYGYTF. Written as DNA, the CDR3 is TGTGCCAGCAGCGTAGACCAGTTCTATGGCTACACCTTC. Complete variable domain (other parts from reference TRBV9 and TRBJ1-2): DSGVTQTPKHLITATGQRVTLRCSPRSGDLSVYWYQQSLDQGLQFLIQYYNGEERAKGNILERFSAQQFPDLHSELNLSSLELGDSALYFCASSVDQFYGYTFGSGTRLTVV.

V gene TRBV5-1 combines with J gene TRBJ2-2; 8 bases agree with TRBD2. V trimming: 2 bases; J trimming: 3 bases; junction bases outside the gene matches: 6. CDR1 SGHRS and CDR2 YFSETQ come from the germline V gene. The CDR3 runs 16 residues. The CDR3 bases are TGCGCCAGCAGCTTAGTCGGGGGGGCCGACACCGGGGAGCTGTTTTTT. This translates into CASSLVGGADTGELFF. Drawing the rest from reference TRBV5-1 and TRBJ2-2, the complete variable domain is KAGVTQTPRYLIKTRGQQVTLSCSPISGHRSVSWYQQTPGQGLQFLFEYFSETQRNKGNFPGRFSGRQFSNSRSEMNVSTLELGDSALYLCASSLVGGADTGELFFGEGSRLTVL.

This chain joins TRBV6-5 and TRBJ2-7; D gene uncertain. Trimming left V 7 bases short and J 0 bases short, with 7 bases between. The CDR3 spans 12 residues. Germline V gene data show CDR1 as MNHEY and CDR2 as SVGAGI. CDR3 region: CASNPSSYEQYF. The CDR3 DNA reads TGTGCCAGCAATCCGAGCTCCTACGAGCAGTACTTC.

Here the CDR3 DNA reads TGTGCCAGCAGTTACGCGCTGAACACTGAAGCTTTCTTT. Its translation: CASSYALNTEAFF. This chain links TRBV6-5 with TRBJ1-1; no clear D. Germline CDR1 reads MNHEY; CDR2 reads SVGAGI. This CDR3 spans 13 amino acids. Trimming stripped 2 bases from V and 0 bases from J, with 4 bases between.

J is TRBJ2-3 and V is TRBV19, with 13 bases lining up with TRBD2. This CDR3 region has 16 residues. Germline lookup yields CDR1 LNHDA and CDR2 SQIVND (reference sequence). V lost 5 bases and J lost 0; bases outside the gene matches: 2. The CDR3: CASSLTSGGSTDTQYF. The DNA of the CDR3 is TGTGCCAGTAGTTTGACTAGCGGGGGGAGCACAGATACGCAGTATTTT.

V is TRBV5-1 and J is TRBJ2-3, with 7 bases lining up with TRBD1. The CDR3 is made up of 16 amino acids. V lost 0 bases, J lost 2 bases, and 6 bases stayed unmatched. Germline CDR1 SGHRS, CDR2 YFSETQ. CDR3 region: CASSLVTGVLTDTQYF. The CDR3 DNA reads TGCGCCAGCAGCTTGGTTACAGGGGTACTCACAGATACGCAGTATTTT.

The chain carries TRBV6-6 and TRBJ1-2, with 9 bases matching TRBD1. Trimming at V came to 2 bases and at J to 8 bases, leaving 6 bases not matched to a gene. This CDR3 has 14 amino acids. Per germline, CDR1 MNHNY and CDR2 SVGAGI (reference sequence). CDR3 nucleotide sequence: TGTGCCAGCAGTTACGGACAGGGGAATGAGGGCTACACCTTC. Translation: CASSYGQGNEGYTF.

The chain combines TRBV12-5 with TRBJ2-5; 7 positions match TRBD1. J gave up 7 bases and V 1 base, and 15 bases lay outside the gene matches. CDR3 size: 17 residues. Germline V gene data show CDR1 as LGHNT and CDR2 as FRNRAP. Here the CDR3 DNA reads TGTGCTAGTGGTTTGGCCCACACCGGGACAGCCCTAGGGACCCAGTACTTC. Protein: CASGLAHTGTALGTQYF.

The V gene is TRBV6-5, the J gene TRBJ1-1, with 8 bases fitting TRBD1. Per the germline V gene, CDR1 is MNHEY and CDR2 is SVGAGI. This CDR3 comprises 15 residues. With V trimmed by 6 bases and J by 4 bases, 10 bases remained unmatched. The CDR3 DNA reads as TGTGCCAGCAGGACCTTTTATCAGGGGGCCACTGAAGCTTTCTTT. Amino acids: CASRTFYQGATEAFF.

This clone showed up just once. This rearrangement joins TRBV2 to TRBJ1-5; D is uncertain. CDR1 and CDR2 from the germline V gene are SNHLY and FYNNEI. Trimming stripped 2 bases from V and 6 bases from J, with 14 bases between. The length of the CDR3 is 15 residues. The chain's CDR3 is CASSENTLAAQPQHF. In DNA, the CDR3 is TGTGCCAGCAGTGAAAACACGCTAGCTGCTCAGCCCCAGCATTTT. Full variable domain (missing parts from reference TRBV2 and TRBJ1-5): EPEVTQTPSHQVTQMGQEVILRCVPISNHLYFYWYRQILGQKVEFLVSFYNNEISEKSEIFDDQFSVERPDGSNFTLKIRSTKLEDSAMYFCASSENTLAAQPQHFGDGTRLSIL.

The chain combines TRBV5-8 with TRBJ1-5; no clear D gene. V gave up 4 bases and J gave up 4 bases, with 9 bases separating them. The germline V gene encodes CDR1 SGHTS and CDR2 YDEGEE. There are 13 residues in the CDR3. The CDR3 sequence: CASSPARNQPQHF. Here the CDR3 DNA reads TGTGCCAGCAGCCCAGCGAGGAATCAGCCCCAGCATTTT.

The V call is TRBV2, the J call TRBJ1-1, with a weak D call TRBD1 (5 bases). The V gene's germline CDR1 is SNHLY and CDR2 FYNNEI. CDR3 length: 14 residues. The V and J ends lost 7 bases and 0 bases respectively, with 12 bases between them. The DNA for the CDR3 is TGTGCCAGCACCGGAAGGGGAATGAACACTGAAGCTTTCTTT. This sequence encodes CASTGRGMNTEAFF.

V and J are TRBV7-2 and TRBJ1-6, with D unresolved. The CDR3 has 16 residues. CDR1 and CDR2 (germline): SGHTA, FQGNSA. V was trimmed by 2 bases and J by 3 bases, leaving 11 bases between them. CDR3 loop: CASSLFPTDYNSPLHF. As DNA, the CDR3 is TGTGCCAGCAGCTTATTCCCTACAGACTATAATTCACCCCTCCACTTT.

The table lists this clone with a count of one. The chain carries TRBV6-1 and TRBJ1-1, with D unclear. The CDR3 runs 13 residues. The V and J ends lost 1 base and 4 bases respectively, with 7 bases between them. CDR1 and CDR2 (germline): MNHNS, SASEGT. CDR3 bases: TGTGCCAGCAGTGAAGTCGGTCGCACTGAAGCTTTCTTT. As protein: CASSEVGRTEAFF.

A few counts support this clone. V usage is TRBV7-2 and J usage is TRBJ2-1, with 7 bases aligning to TRBD2. The CDR3 spans 15 residues. V trimming: 1 base; J trimming: 4 bases; junction bases outside the gene matches: 4. Germline V lookup: CDR1 SGHTA, CDR2 FQGNSA. The CDR3 spells CASSLGAAGYNEQFF. CDR3 in DNA: TGTGCCAGCAGCTTAGGCGCAGCGGGGTACAATGAGCAGTTCTTC.